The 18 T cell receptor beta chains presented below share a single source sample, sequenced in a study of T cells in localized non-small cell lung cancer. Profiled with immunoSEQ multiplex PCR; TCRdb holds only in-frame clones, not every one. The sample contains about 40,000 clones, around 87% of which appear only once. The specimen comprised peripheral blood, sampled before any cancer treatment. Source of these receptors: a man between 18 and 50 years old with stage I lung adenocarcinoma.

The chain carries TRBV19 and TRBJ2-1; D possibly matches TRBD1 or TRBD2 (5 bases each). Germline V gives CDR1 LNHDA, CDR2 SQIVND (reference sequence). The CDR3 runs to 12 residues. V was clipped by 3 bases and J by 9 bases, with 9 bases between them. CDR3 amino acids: CASSIKGSEQFF. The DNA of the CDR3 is TGTGCCAGTAGTATCAAGGGGAGTGAGCAGTTCTTC.

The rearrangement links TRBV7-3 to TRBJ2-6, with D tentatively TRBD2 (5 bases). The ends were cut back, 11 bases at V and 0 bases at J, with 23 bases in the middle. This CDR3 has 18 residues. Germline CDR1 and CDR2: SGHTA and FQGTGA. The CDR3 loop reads CASQPGGRLSSGANVLTF. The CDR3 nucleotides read TGTGCCTCCCAGCCCGGCGGGCGCTTGAGCTCTGGGGCCAACGTCCTGACTTTC.

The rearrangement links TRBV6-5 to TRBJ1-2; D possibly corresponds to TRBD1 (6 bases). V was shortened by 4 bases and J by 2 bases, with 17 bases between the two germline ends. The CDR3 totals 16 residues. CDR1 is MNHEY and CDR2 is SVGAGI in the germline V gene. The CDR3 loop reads CASSSTQAGANYGYTF. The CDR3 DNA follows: TGTGCCAGCAGTTCCACCCAGGCAGGGGCGAACTATGGCTACACCTTC.

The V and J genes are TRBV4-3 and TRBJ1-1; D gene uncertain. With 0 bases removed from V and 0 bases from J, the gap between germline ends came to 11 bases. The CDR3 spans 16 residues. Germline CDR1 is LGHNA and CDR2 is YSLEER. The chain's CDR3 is CASSQEGSLLNTEAFF. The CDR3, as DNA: TGCGCCAGCAGCCAAGAGGGGAGCTTGTTGAACACTGAAGCTTTCTTT.

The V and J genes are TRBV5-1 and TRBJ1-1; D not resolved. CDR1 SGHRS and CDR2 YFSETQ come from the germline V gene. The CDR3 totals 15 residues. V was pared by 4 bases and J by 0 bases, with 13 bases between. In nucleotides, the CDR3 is TGCGCCAGCAGCCCCCTGGGCCAGATGAACACTGAAGCTTTCTTT. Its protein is CASSPLGQMNTEAFF.

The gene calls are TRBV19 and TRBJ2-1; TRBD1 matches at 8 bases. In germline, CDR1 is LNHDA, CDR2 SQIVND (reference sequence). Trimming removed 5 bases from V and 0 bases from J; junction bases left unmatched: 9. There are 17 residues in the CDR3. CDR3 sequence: CASSQTVGQGSYNEQFF. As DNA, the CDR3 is TGTGCCAGTAGTCAAACCGTCGGACAGGGCTCCTACAATGAGCAGTTCTTC.

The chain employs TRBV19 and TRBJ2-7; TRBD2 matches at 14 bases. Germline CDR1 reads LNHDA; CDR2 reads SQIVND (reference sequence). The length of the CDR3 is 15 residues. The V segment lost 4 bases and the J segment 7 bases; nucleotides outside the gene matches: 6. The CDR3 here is CASSKGLAGEREQYF. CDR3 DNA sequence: TGTGCCAGTAGTAAGGGACTAGCGGGGGAGCGAGAGCAGTACTTC.

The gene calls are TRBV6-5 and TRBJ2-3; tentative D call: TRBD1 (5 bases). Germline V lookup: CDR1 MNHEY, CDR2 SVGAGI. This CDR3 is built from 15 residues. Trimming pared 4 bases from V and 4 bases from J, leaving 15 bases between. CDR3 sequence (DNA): TGTGCCAGCAGTTCAGGGTCAGGTTACCCAGATACGCAGTATTTT. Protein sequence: CASSSGSGYPDTQYF.

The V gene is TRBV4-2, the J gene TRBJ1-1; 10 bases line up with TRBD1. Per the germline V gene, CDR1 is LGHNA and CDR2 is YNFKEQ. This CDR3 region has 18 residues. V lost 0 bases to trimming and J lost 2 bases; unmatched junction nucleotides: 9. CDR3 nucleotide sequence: TGTGCCAGCAGCCAAGATTTGCTCCCGACAGGGGGCAACACTGAAGCTTTCTTT. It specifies CASSQDLLPTGGNTEAFF.

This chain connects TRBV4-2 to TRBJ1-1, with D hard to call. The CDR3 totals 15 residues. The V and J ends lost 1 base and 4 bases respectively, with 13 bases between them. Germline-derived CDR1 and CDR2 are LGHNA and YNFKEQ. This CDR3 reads CASSQVISSGTEAFF. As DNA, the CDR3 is TGTGCCAGCAGCCAAGTTATTTCCTCGGGCACTGAAGCTTTCTTT.

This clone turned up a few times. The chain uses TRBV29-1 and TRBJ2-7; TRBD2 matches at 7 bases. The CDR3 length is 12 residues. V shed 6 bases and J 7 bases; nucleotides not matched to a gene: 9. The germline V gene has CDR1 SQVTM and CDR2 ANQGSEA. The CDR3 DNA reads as TGCAGCGTCGAAAAGACAGCGGGGGAGCAGTACTTC. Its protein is CSVEKTAGEQYF.

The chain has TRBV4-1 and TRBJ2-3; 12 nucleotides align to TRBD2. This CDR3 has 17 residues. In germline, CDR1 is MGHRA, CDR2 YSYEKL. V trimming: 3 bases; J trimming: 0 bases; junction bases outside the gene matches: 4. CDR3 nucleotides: TGCGCCAGCAGCCAGACACTAGCGGGGGGTAGCACAGATACGCAGTATTTT. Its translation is CASSQTLAGGSTDTQYF.

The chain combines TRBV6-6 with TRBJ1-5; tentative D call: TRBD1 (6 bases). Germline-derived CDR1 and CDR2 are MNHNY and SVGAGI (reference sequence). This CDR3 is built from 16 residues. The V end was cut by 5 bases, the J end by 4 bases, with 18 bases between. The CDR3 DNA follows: TGTGCCAGCAGTACGCGACTATCGGACAGTAATCAGCCCCAGCATTTT. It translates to CASSTRLSDSNQPQHF.

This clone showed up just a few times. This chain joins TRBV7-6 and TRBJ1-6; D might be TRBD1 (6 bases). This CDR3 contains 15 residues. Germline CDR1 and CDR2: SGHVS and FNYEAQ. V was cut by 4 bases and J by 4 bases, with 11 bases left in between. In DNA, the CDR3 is TGTGCCAGCAGCTCAAGGGACACGTATAATTCACCCCTCCACTTT. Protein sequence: CASSSRDTYNSPLHF.

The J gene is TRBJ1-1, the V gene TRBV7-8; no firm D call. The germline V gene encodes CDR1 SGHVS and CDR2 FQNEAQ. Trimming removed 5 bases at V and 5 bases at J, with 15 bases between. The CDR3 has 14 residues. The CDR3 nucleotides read TGTGCCAGCAGCCCTCCCGTTGCTGTGACTGAAGCTTTCTTT. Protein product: CASSPPVAVTEAFF.

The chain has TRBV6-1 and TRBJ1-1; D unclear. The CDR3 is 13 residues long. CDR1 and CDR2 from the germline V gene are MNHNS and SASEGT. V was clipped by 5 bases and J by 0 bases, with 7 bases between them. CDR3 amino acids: CASSPPLNTEAFF. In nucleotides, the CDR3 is TGTGCCAGCAGTCCCCCGTTGAACACTGAAGCTTTCTTT.

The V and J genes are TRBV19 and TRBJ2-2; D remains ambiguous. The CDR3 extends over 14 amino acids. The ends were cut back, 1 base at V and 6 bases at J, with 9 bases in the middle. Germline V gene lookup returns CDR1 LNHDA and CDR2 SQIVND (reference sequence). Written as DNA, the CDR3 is TGTGCCAGTAGTATAGGTGGGGTCCCCGGGGAGCTGTTTTTT. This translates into CASSIGGVPGELFF.

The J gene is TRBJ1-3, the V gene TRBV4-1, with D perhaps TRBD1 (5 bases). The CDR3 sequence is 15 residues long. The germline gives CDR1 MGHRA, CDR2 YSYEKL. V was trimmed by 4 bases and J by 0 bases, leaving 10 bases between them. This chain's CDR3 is CASSPGPTSGNTIYF. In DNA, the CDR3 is TGCGCCAGCAGCCCGGGACCGACCTCTGGAAACACCATATATTTT.